The TCR beta chain described here comes from a study of blood T cell repertoires in COVID-19 (dated by TCRdb to the early 2020s). A note on the overall study: Samples from collaborators originated in the United States, Italy and Spain and spanned both the acute and convalescent phases of COVID-19. The material from the prospective study consisted of cDNA or gDNA derived from T cells, B-cell-depleted T cells, or PBMCs. The dataset comprised deeply sampled blood TCRbeta repertoires from subjects exposed to, actively infected with, or recovered from COVID-19. The repertoires were released in a freely available public database intended as a resource for research on the immune response to SARS-CoV-2. Samples came from the ongoing ImmuneRACE study (first 160 participants) plus 1,254 subjects from 6 global collaborators. A de-identified subject ID, COVID-19 status, age in years and sex were almost always included in the sample metadata. Where available, HLA class I and class II types were obtained from metadata supplied by the sample provider rather than from assay-based typing.

TCRbeta CDR3 regions were amplified from genomic DNA by means of the immunoSEQ Assay, a bias-controlled multiplex PCR. As for how the authors treated the data: The number of nucleated cells in each sample was estimated by amplification of reference gene primers within the assay. To quantify the absolute abundance of each unique TCRbeta CDR3 rearrangement, sequence reads were collapsed and filtered. For each sample, productive Simpson clonality was calculated by taking the square root of Simpson's diversity index across productive rearrangements. TCRdb limited this immuneACCESS table to in-frame rearrangements with V and J called. A share of clones is missing; checked studies link under half to unresolved V genes, and the rest is unexplained. V and J calls and clone size come straight from that table; D and trimming were deduced from the DNA. This sample lists approximately 46,000 clones; about 90% were detected once. The ten largest account for approximately 3% of the sample.

CDR1 and CDR2 were assigned from the germline V gene as SGHAT and FQNNGV. Trimming costs V 5 bases and J 3 bases, and their ends lie 17 bases apart. Inclusive of the bounding cysteine and phenylalanine, the CDR3 is 15 residues long. The only DNA kept is the CDR3, 45 bases in frame from the first base. Collaborating institutions collected whole blood in K2EDTA tubes following their own protocols. Collaborator samples were shipped for TCRbeta analysis as frozen whole blood, isolated PBMCs, or DNA extracted from either sample type. The paper as a whole reports these results and caveats: The amount of clinical and demographic metadata varied by source and participant and was provided uncurated.

About this clone: Its antigen has not been determined. No base quality information exists; no much larger clone differs at one position.

The chain couples TRBV11-2 to TRBJ2-7; perhaps TRBD1 is the D gene, with 6 bases matching. The clonotype originates from a man aged 50-60 years with active COVID-19. Source material: peripheral blood. The CDR3 in this case is CASSLTRQASYEQYF. The base sequence is TGTGCCAGCAGCCTAACTCGACAGGCGAGCTACGAGCAGTACTTC.